Sequencing of this T cell receptor (beta chain) was carried out in a study of early T cells in non-severe SARS-CoV-2 infection (dated by TCRdb to the early 2020s). For context, the study as a whole: Because TCR sequencing relied on bulk RNA taken from unsorted whole blood, pairing of alpha and beta chains was not possible.

What the authors observed across the whole study: VDJdb matching was skewed toward anti-spike CD8 responses and likely underestimated virus-specific expansions by missing private and CD4 specificities.

This clonotype has a count of ten or more. Its antigen has not been determined. Base qualities are not at hand, and no much larger clone is one base apart. A case-control design nested within a healthcare worker cohort in London, UK, was used, with weekly nasopharyngeal swab PCR tests and blood sampling performed. Healthcare workers were enrolled in the week of the UK lockdown, from 23 to 31 March 2020, and were followed every week for up to roughly 16 weeks. Library prep was done by 5' RACE. Instrument on record: NextSeq 500. To correct for sequencing error and PCR bias, the TCR library protocol tagged individual cDNA molecules with unique molecular identifiers. Sequencing covered both TCR alpha and beta chains, and within each sample the abundances of alpha and beta sequences were tightly co-correlated. The original pipeline was this. Decombinator V4 was used to perform V gene, J gene and CDR3 annotation of TCR sequences. Expanded TCRs were defined as changing significantly between any two time points under a Poisson model with p below 0.0001. TCR abundances were normalised to the total number of TCRs sequenced in each sample and reported as counts per million. VDJdb, accessed on 1 November 2021, was searched for TCRs annotated for CMV, EBV and SARS-CoV-2, and TCRs annotated for more than one antigen were excluded. The public sequencing data were trimmed at Q25 with fastp and processed into clonotypes with MiXCR by TCRdb, which kept only in-frame beta chains. Entries are consolidated by CDR3 protein sequence, retaining the most common genes and DNA. The V and J calls were determined by TCRdb, not by the authors. The table for this sample lists about 23,000 distinct CDR3 sequences; roughly 5% of them were counted only once. Over 8.5% of the sample is held by the ten biggest clonotypes.

The sequence came from an adult who was a healthcare worker with PCR-confirmed SARS-CoV-2 infection or an uninfected control (not recorded which). What was sequenced was whole blood.

This receptor has the CDR3 CSASEGYSNQPQHF. At the DNA level, the sequence is TGCAGTGCTAGCGAGGGGTATAGCAATCAGCCCCAGCATTTT. The sequence joins TRBV20-1 to TRBJ1-5; TRBD1 is perhaps the D gene, given 5 matching bases. Inclusive of the bounding cysteine and phenylalanine, the CDR3 is 14 residues long. Left in the record is the CDR3 DNA by itself, 42 bases read in frame from the first base. The germline ends are 9 bases apart after V is trimmed by 3 bases and J by 0 bases. Reading the germline V gene (reference sequence) gives CDR1 DFQATT and CDR2 SNEGSKA.